This T cell receptor (beta chain) was sequenced during a study of post-analysis software for immune sequencing data. Study-level information: Several disease courses (relapsing-remitting, secondary progressive and progressive-relapsing) of multiple sclerosis were included. General observations from the study: Those with multiple sclerosis, the patient group, showed significantly lower normalized Chao1 diversity than controls. Four or five TRBV segments, TRBV5-6, TRBV5-1 and TRBV20-1 among them, were found more frequent in patients than controls. Same-batch preparations were strongly co-clustered by F measure.

Regarding this clonotype: Its antigen is not identified.

Trimming stripped 0 bases from V and 4 bases from J, with 10 bases between. The CDR3 covers 14 residues. CDR1 and CDR2 (germline): SGHRS, YFSETQ. Unique molecular identifiers were carried by the TCR beta cDNA libraries. TCRdb reprocessed the PCR reads with MiXCR, giving one entry per CDR3 protein. The table lists hundreds of thousands of distinct CDR3 sequences, about 53% of them singletons, with approximately 4.2% in the top ten. This sequence was found in a girl aged 10-17 years with multiple sclerosis. The sequenced material came from blood. This rearrangement joins TRBV5-1 to TRBJ1-2; D gene uncertain. The CDR3 here is CASSLAGVGYGYTF. In DNA form, the CDR3 reads TGCGCCAGCAGCTTGGCCGGGGTGGGCTATGGCTACACCTTC.